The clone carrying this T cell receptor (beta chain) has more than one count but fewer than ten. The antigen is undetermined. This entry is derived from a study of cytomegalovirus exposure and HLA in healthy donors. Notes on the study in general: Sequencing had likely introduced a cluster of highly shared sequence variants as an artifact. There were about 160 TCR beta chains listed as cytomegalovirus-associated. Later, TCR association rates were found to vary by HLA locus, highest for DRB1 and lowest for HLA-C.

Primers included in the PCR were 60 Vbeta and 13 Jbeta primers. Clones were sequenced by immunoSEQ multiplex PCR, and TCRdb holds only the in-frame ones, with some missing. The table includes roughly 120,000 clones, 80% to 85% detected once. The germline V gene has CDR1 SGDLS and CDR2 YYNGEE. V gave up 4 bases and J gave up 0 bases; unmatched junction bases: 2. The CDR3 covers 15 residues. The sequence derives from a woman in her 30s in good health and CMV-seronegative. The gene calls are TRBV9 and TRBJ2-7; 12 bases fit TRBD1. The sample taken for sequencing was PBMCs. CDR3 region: CASSKGQGASYEQYF. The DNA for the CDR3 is TGTGCCAGCAGCAAGGGACAGGGGGCCTCCTACGAGCAGTACTTC. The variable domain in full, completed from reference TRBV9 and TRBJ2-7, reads DSGVTQTPKHLITATGQRVTLRCSPRSGDLSVYWYQQSLDQGLQFLIQYYNGEERAKGNILERFSAQQFPDLHSELNLSSLELGDSALYFCASSKGQGASYEQYFGPGTRLTVT.